This is a list of T cell receptor beta chains from one sample in a study of spatial heterogeneity in lung cancer. TCRdb reprocessed the 5' RACE reads with MiXCR, giving one entry per CDR3 protein. The sample has about 9,500 distinct CDR3 sequences, around 15% seen once. The material was lung tumor tissue, obtained at surgery. These receptors came from a male donor with early-stage non-small cell lung cancer. Both conserved end residues are part of each CDR3. Each record gives: V gene, D gene, J gene, clone size, CDR3 protein, CDR3 DNA. D genes are given only for firm matches. Some rows have no size entry. The others give once, few or many, or a class for an expanded clone.

V gene: TRBV11-1; D gene: -; J gene: TRBJ2-3; clone size: many; CDR3 protein: CASSLIAGTDTQYF; CDR3 DNA: TGTGCCAGCAGCCTAATCGCAGGGACAGATACGCAGTATTTT
V gene: TRBV5-1; D gene: -; J gene: TRBJ2-5; clone size: many; CDR3 protein: CASSFGGSVQETQYF; CDR3 DNA: TGCGCCAGCAGCTTCGGGGGATCGGTACAAGAGACCCAGTACTTC
V gene: TRBV25-1; D gene: -; J gene: TRBJ1-6; clone size: medium-sized; CDR3 protein: CASRGQDDSPLHF; CDR3 DNA: TGTGCCAGCAGAGGGCAGGATGATTCACCCCTCCACTTT
V gene: TRBV2; D gene: TRBD2; J gene: TRBJ2-4; clone size: many; CDR3 protein: CASSSGGSAKNIQYF; CDR3 DNA: TGTGCCAGCAGTTCGGGCGGGAGCGCCAAAAACATTCAGTACTTC
V gene: TRBV7-9; D gene: TRBD2; J gene: TRBJ2-5; clone size: many; CDR3 protein: CASSFGSGTYQETQYF; CDR3 DNA: TGTGCCAGCAGCTTTGGCAGCGGGACCTACCAAGAGACCCAGTACTTC
V gene: TRBV6-5; D gene: TRBD1; J gene: TRBJ1-4; clone size: many; CDR3 protein: CASRTGTGGTNEKLFF; CDR3 DNA: TGTGCCAGCAGAACCGGGACAGGGGGCACTAATGAAAAACTGTTTTTT
V gene: TRBV6-1; D gene: -; J gene: TRBJ2-5; clone size: many; CDR3 protein: CASSETRGGLGETQYF; CDR3 DNA: TGTGCCAGCAGTGAAACTAGGGGAGGATTAGGAGAGACCCAGTACTTC
V gene: TRBV7-2; D gene: TRBD2; J gene: TRBJ2-1; clone size: -; CDR3 protein: CASSLAAPSGRGNEQFF; CDR3 DNA: TGTGCCAGCAGCTTAGCCGCTCCTAGCGGGAGGGGCAATGAGCAGTTCTTC
V gene: TRBV11-2; D gene: TRBD2; J gene: TRBJ2-1; clone size: medium-sized; CDR3 protein: CASSLIPAGGPDEQFF; CDR3 DNA: TGTGCCAGCAGCTTAATTCCGGCGGGAGGGCCGGATGAGCAGTTCTTC
V gene: TRBV9; D gene: -; J gene: TRBJ1-5; clone size: many; CDR3 protein: CASSVAPDSNQPQHF; CDR3 DNA: TGTGCCAGCAGCGTAGCGCCGGATAGCAATCAGCCCCAGCATTTT
V gene: TRBV2; D gene: -; J gene: TRBJ1-1; clone size: many; CDR3 protein: CASDLRSNTEAFF; CDR3 DNA: TGTGCCAGCGATTTGCGGAGTAACACTGAAGCTTTCTTT
V gene: TRBV2; D gene: TRBD2; J gene: TRBJ2-1; clone size: medium-sized; CDR3 protein: CAIPRTGLGDNEQFF; CDR3 DNA: TGTGCCATCCCCCGGACGGGACTAGGGGACAATGAGCAGTTCTTC
V gene: TRBV7-3; D gene: TRBD2; J gene: TRBJ2-3; clone size: many; CDR3 protein: CASSLLAGGQDTQYF; CDR3 DNA: TGTGCCAGCAGCTTACTAGCGGGAGGGCAAGATACGCAGTATTTT
V gene: TRBV9; D gene: -; J gene: TRBJ2-3; clone size: medium-sized; CDR3 protein: CASSPRGPPHTDTQYF; CDR3 DNA: TGTGCCAGCAGCCCCCGGGGGCCCCCCCACACAGATACGCAGTATTTT
V gene: TRBV7-7; D gene: -; J gene: TRBJ1-1; clone size: many; CDR3 protein: CASSPQENTEAFF; CDR3 DNA: TGTGCTAGCAGCCCCCAGGAGAACACTGAAGCTTTCTTT
V gene: TRBV6-1; D gene: -; J gene: TRBJ1-4; clone size: many; CDR3 protein: CASSEAQRVWEKLFF; CDR3 DNA: TGTGCCAGCAGTGAAGCGCAAAGGGTATGGGAAAAACTGTTTTTT
V gene: TRBV12-3/TRBV12-4; D gene: -; J gene: TRBJ2-7; clone size: many; CDR3 protein: CASSSSSGSYEQYF; CDR3 DNA: TGTGCCAGCAGTTCCTCTAGTGGGTCCTACGAGCAGTACTTC
V gene: TRBV19; D gene: TRBD2; J gene: TRBJ2-1; clone size: many; CDR3 protein: CASSTGTSGSYNEQFF; CDR3 DNA: TGTGCCAGTAGTACCGGGACTAGCGGGTCCTACAATGAGCAGTTCTTC
V gene: TRBV7-9; D gene: -; J gene: TRBJ1-2; clone size: many; CDR3 protein: CASSPPFGGTGYTF; CDR3 DNA: TGTGCCAGCAGCCCCCCCTTCGGGGGCACCGGCTACACCTTC
V gene: TRBV7-8; D gene: -; J gene: TRBJ2-3; clone size: medium-sized; CDR3 protein: CASTPSGDVWITQYF; CDR3 DNA: TGTGCCAGCACCCCATCAGGGGATGTCTGGATTACGCAGTATTTT
V gene: TRBV14; D gene: TRBD1; J gene: TRBJ2-7; clone size: medium-sized; CDR3 protein: CASSRGQGRSYEQYF; CDR3 DNA: TGTGCCAGCAGCCGAGGACAGGGACGTTCCTACGAGCAGTACTTC
V gene: TRBV5-1; D gene: TRBD2; J gene: TRBJ2-7; clone size: medium-sized; CDR3 protein: CASSLAPSGASYEQYF; CDR3 DNA: TGCGCCAGCAGCTTGGCCCCTAGCGGGGCTTCCTACGAGCAGTACTTC
V gene: TRBV9; D gene: TRBD1; J gene: TRBJ1-2; clone size: many; CDR3 protein: CASSADRVDRGYTF; CDR3 DNA: TGTGCCAGCAGCGCGGACAGGGTTGATCGTGGCTACACCTTC
V gene: TRBV6-5; D gene: TRBD1; J gene: TRBJ2-3; clone size: many; CDR3 protein: CASRNLGQEGTDTQYF; CDR3 DNA: TGTGCCAGCAGAAACCTAGGACAGGAGGGCACAGATACGCAGTATTTT
V gene: TRBV7-9; D gene: TRBD1; J gene: TRBJ2-2; clone size: medium-sized; CDR3 protein: CASSWGQLDTGELFF; CDR3 DNA: TGTGCCAGCAGTTGGGGACAGTTAGACACCGGGGAGCTGTTTTTT
V gene: TRBV7-9; D gene: -; J gene: TRBJ1-5; clone size: medium-sized; CDR3 protein: CASSLGQYSNQPQHF; CDR3 DNA: TGTGCCAGCAGCTTAGGACAGTATAGCAATCAGCCCCAGCATTTT
V gene: TRBV10-3; D gene: -; J gene: TRBJ2-7; clone size: many; CDR3 protein: CAISEPGTGAYEQYF; CDR3 DNA: TGTGCCATCAGTGAACCAGGGACTGGCGCCTACGAGCAGTACTTC
V gene: TRBV20-1; D gene: TRBD1; J gene: TRBJ1-2; clone size: many; CDR3 protein: CSAEQGVPNYGYTF; CDR3 DNA: TGCAGTGCCGAACAGGGGGTCCCTAACTATGGCTACACCTTC
V gene: TRBV27; D gene: -; J gene: TRBJ2-1; clone size: many; CDR3 protein: CASSLRGLGDNEQFF; CDR3 DNA: TGTGCCAGCAGCCTCCGAGGGCTAGGAGACAATGAGCAGTTCTTC
V gene: TRBV7-2; D gene: TRBD2; J gene: TRBJ2-1; clone size: large; CDR3 protein: CASRPGLAGEWSYNEQFF; CDR3 DNA: TGTGCCAGCAGACCGGGACTAGCGGGAGAGTGGTCCTACAATGAGCAGTTCTTC
V gene: TRBV7-2; D gene: -; J gene: TRBJ2-5; clone size: many; CDR3 protein: CASSFSGETQYF; CDR3 DNA: TGTGCCAGCAGCTTTAGTGGAGAGACCCAGTACTTC
V gene: TRBV4-1; D gene: -; J gene: TRBJ1-5; clone size: many; CDR3 protein: CASSHPGVNQPQHF; CDR3 DNA: TGCGCCAGCAGCCACCCAGGCGTCAATCAGCCCCAGCATTTT
V gene: TRBV29-1; D gene: TRBD1; J gene: TRBJ1-1; clone size: hyperexpanded; CDR3 protein: CSVRDSNTEAFF; CDR3 DNA: TGCAGCGTTCGGGACAGTAACACTGAAGCTTTCTTT
V gene: TRBV20-1; D gene: -; J gene: TRBJ1-2; clone size: many; CDR3 protein: CSAPRGGAIYGYTF; CDR3 DNA: TGCAGTGCCCCCCGGGGGGGCGCGATCTATGGCTACACCTTC
V gene: TRBV14; D gene: TRBD2; J gene: TRBJ2-3; clone size: many; CDR3 protein: CASSPGGVTDTQYF; CDR3 DNA: TGTGCCAGCAGCCCGGGAGGAGTCACAGATACGCAGTATTTT
V gene: TRBV7-9; D gene: -; J gene: TRBJ1-4; clone size: -; CDR3 protein: CASRNRGARSEKLFF; CDR3 DNA: TGTGCCAGCCGCAATCGGGGGGCAAGGAGTGAAAAACTGTTTTTT
V gene: TRBV14; D gene: -; J gene: TRBJ1-2; clone size: many; CDR3 protein: CASSPTPNYGYTF; CDR3 DNA: TGTGCCAGCAGCCCGACACCGAACTATGGCTACACCTTC
V gene: TRBV5-4; D gene: TRBD1; J gene: TRBJ2-4; clone size: few; CDR3 protein: CASSLAGGLAKNIQYF; CDR3 DNA: TGTGCCAGCAGCTTGGCAGGGGGATTAGCCAAAAACATTCAGTACTTC
V gene: TRBV7-8; D gene: -; J gene: TRBJ2-3; clone size: many; CDR3 protein: CASSRDRDTQYF; CDR3 DNA: TGTGCCAGTAGCAGGGATCGAGATACGCAGTATTTT
V gene: TRBV7-8; D gene: -; J gene: TRBJ1-4; clone size: many; CDR3 protein: CASSLDHIEKLFF; CDR3 DNA: TGTGCCAGCAGCTTAGACCATATTGAAAAACTGTTTTTT
V gene: TRBV12-3/TRBV12-4; D gene: -; J gene: TRBJ1-5; clone size: medium-sized; CDR3 protein: CASSLGAGQPQHF; CDR3 DNA: TGTGCCAGCAGTTTGGGGGCAGGACAGCCCCAGCATTTT
V gene: TRBV4-2; D gene: TRBD1; J gene: TRBJ1-4; clone size: large; CDR3 protein: CASSPGTGIQDEKLFF; CDR3 DNA: TGTGCCAGCAGCCCCGGGACAGGAATACAGGATGAAAAACTGTTTTTT
V gene: TRBV5-1; D gene: -; J gene: TRBJ2-5; clone size: many; CDR3 protein: CASRRGIQETQYF; CDR3 DNA: TGCGCCAGCAGAAGGGGGATCCAAGAGACCCAGTACTTC
V gene: TRBV20-1; D gene: TRBD2; J gene: TRBJ2-3; clone size: many; CDR3 protein: CSARDFTSGGTDTQYF; CDR3 DNA: TGCAGTGCTAGAGATTTCACTAGCGGGGGCACAGATACGCAGTATTTT
V gene: TRBV5-1; D gene: TRBD2; J gene: TRBJ2-3; clone size: few; CDR3 protein: CASSSAPRTSGGADTQYF; CDR3 DNA: TGCGCCAGCAGCTCGGCCCCCCGGACTAGCGGGGGGGCAGATACGCAGTATTTT
V gene: TRBV7-3; D gene: TRBD1; J gene: TRBJ1-6; clone size: -; CDR3 protein: CASSWGQGNSPLHF; CDR3 DNA: TGTGCCAGCAGCTGGGGACAGGGGAATTCACCCCTCCACTTT
V gene: TRBV5-1; D gene: TRBD1; J gene: TRBJ1-1; clone size: many; CDR3 protein: CASSLFSRTGVGNTEAFF; CDR3 DNA: TGCGCCAGCAGCTTGTTTTCTAGGACAGGGGTGGGCAACACTGAAGCTTTCTTT
V gene: TRBV27; D gene: -; J gene: TRBJ1-4; clone size: many; CDR3 protein: CASSSDLNPREKLFF; CDR3 DNA: TGTGCCAGCAGTTCCGACCTTAACCCGAGGGAAAAACTGTTTTTT
V gene: TRBV20-1; D gene: TRBD1; J gene: TRBJ2-2; clone size: medium-sized; CDR3 protein: CSARTGLTGELFF; CDR3 DNA: TGCAGTGCACGGACAGGGTTGACCGGGGAGCTGTTTTTT
V gene: TRBV20-1; D gene: TRBD1; J gene: TRBJ1-5; clone size: many; CDR3 protein: CSALFRGANQPQHF; CDR3 DNA: TGCAGTGCCCTATTCAGGGGGGCGAATCAGCCCCAGCATTTT
V gene: TRBV20-1; D gene: -; J gene: TRBJ1-2; clone size: many; CDR3 protein: CSARDRPGGYTF; CDR3 DNA: TGCAGTGCTAGAGATCGCCCGGGGGGCTACACCTTC
V gene: TRBV20-1; D gene: -; J gene: TRBJ1-2; clone size: many; CDR3 protein: CSARDGVAASPYGYTF; CDR3 DNA: TGCAGTGCTAGAGATGGAGTGGCGGCCAGCCCCTATGGCTACACCTTC
V gene: TRBV4-1; D gene: TRBD1; J gene: TRBJ1-5; clone size: -; CDR3 protein: CASSQRLGTERQPQHF; CDR3 DNA: TGCGCCAGCAGCCAGCGATTAGGGACAGAGCGTCAGCCCCAGCATTTT
V gene: TRBV24-1; D gene: TRBD2; J gene: TRBJ2-7; clone size: many; CDR3 protein: CATSEASGRYEQYF; CDR3 DNA: TGTGCCACCAGTGAGGCTAGCGGGAGATACGAGCAGTACTTC
V gene: TRBV6-2/TRBV6-3; D gene: -; J gene: TRBJ1-5; clone size: many; CDR3 protein: CASSYPLSGQPDQPQHF; CDR3 DNA: TGTGCCAGCAGTTATCCCCTGTCGGGGCAACCCGATCAGCCCCAGCATTTT